Each of the 28 T cell receptor beta chains below was sequenced from the same sample in a study of T cell repertoires in cytomegalovirus infection. TCRdb passed the reads through MiXCR, listing each CDR3 protein once. Of approximately 500,000 distinct CDR3 sequences in the sample, approximately 15% were seen once. Sequencing input: CD8+ T cells from PBMCs. These TCRs come from a human donor in good health (CMV status not recorded). Some clones in this sample may be carry-over from other donors' samples.

The table lists this clonotype with a few counts. The CDR3 loop is CASSYEGGRGGYTF. The CDR3 nucleotides are TGTGCCAGCAGTTACGAGGGGGGAAGGGGTGGCTACACCTTC. The V and J genes are TRBV6-1 and TRBJ1-2; D may be TRBD1 (6 bases). V lost 5 bases, J lost 7 bases, and 17 bases lay in between. The germline gives CDR1 MNHNS, CDR2 SASEGT. The CDR3 is 14 residues long.

This clonotype has a count of ten or more. This chain links TRBV28 with TRBJ1-1; D gene unclear. Germline CDR1 reads MDHEN; CDR2 reads SYDVKM. The CDR3 is made up of 14 amino acids. Trimming cost V 5 bases and J 1 base, with 11 bases left between them. The CDR3 DNA is TGTGCCAGCAGTCAGAGACTGAGGAACACTGAAGCTTTCTTT. The encoded protein is CASSQRLRNTEAFF. The complete variable domain, with remaining parts taken from reference TRBV28 and TRBJ1-1, reads DVKVTQSSRYLVKRTGEKVFLECVQDMDHENMFWYRQDPGLGLRLIYFSYDVKMKEKGDIPEGYSVSREKKERFSLILESASTNQTSMYLCASSQRLRNTEAFFGQGTRLTVV.

As concerns this clonotype: A much larger clonotype is one base distant, so this may be a read error. This chain links TRBV6-1 with TRBJ2-1; the D gene is possibly TRBD2 (7 bases). Germline V gene lookup returns CDR1 MNHNS and CDR2 SASEGT. This CDR3 region has 17 residues. Trimming removed 4 bases from V and 2 bases from J, with 18 bases in between. For the CDR3, the DNA is TGTGCCAGCAGTGGACGTCGGGGGGCCAGCCCCTACAATGAGCAGTTCTTC. Protein: CASSGRRGASPYNEQFF.

This clonotype occurred many times. This chain uses TRBV7-9 with TRBJ2-7; D could derive from TRBD1 or TRBD2 (5 bases each). Germline assignment: CDR1 SEHNR and CDR2 FQNEAQ (reference sequence). V was clipped by 5 bases and J by 2 bases, with 19 bases between them. CDR3 size: 16 residues. CDR3 protein: CASSPRGEGLPYEQYF. CDR3 sequence (DNA): TGTGCCAGCAGCCCTAGGGGCGAGGGCCTCCCCTACGAGCAGTACTTC.

The genes are TRBV12-3 or TRBV12-4 and TRBJ1-3; D unresolved. This CDR3 comprises 13 residues. V was shortened by 7 bases and J by 2 bases, with 9 bases between the two germline ends. CDR3 nucleotide sequence: TGTGCCAGCACGCCGATAACTGGAAACACCATATATTTT. Translation gives CASTPITGNTIYF.

The J gene is TRBJ2-7, the V gene TRBV6-1; D is ambiguous. The CDR3 runs 13 residues. Germline-derived CDR1 and CDR2 are MNHNS and SASEGT. V was cut by 10 bases and J by 3 bases, with 16 bases left in between. The CDR3: CATKHSPLYEQYF. The CDR3 bases are TGTGCCACTAAGCACTCGCCCCTCTACGAGCAGTACTTC.

The chain couples TRBV27 to TRBJ2-1; 7 bases are shared with TRBD2. From germline, CDR1 is MNHEY and CDR2 SMNVEV (reference sequence). The V and J ends lost 1 base and 2 bases, in that order; junction bases with no gene match: 5. This CDR3 is 16 amino acids long. The CDR3 loop reads CASSLWQTSTYNEQFF. CDR3 coding DNA: TGTGCCAGCAGTTTATGGCAGACTAGCACCTACAATGAGCAGTTCTTC.

The chain recombines TRBV10-3 with TRBJ2-7; a possible D gene is TRBD1 (6 bases). The CDR3 sequence is 14 residues long. V lost 0 bases, J lost 1 base, and 7 bases lay in between. Germline CDR1 reads ENHRY; CDR2 reads SYGVKD. CDR3 sequence: CAISESTGSYEQYF. The DNA of the CDR3 is TGTGCCATCAGTGAGTCGACAGGTTCCTACGAGCAGTACTTC.

The V and J genes are TRBV15 and TRBJ2-5; the D gene is possibly TRBD1 (6 bases). Between the trimmed V and J ends, which lost 0 bases and 1 base, there was a span of 12 bases. The germline CDR1 and CDR2 sequences are LNHNV and YYDKDF (reference sequence). The CDR3 loop spans 16 amino acids. The CDR3 DNA reads TGTGCCACCAGCAGAGATAAAACAGGGCTCCAAGAGACCCAGTACTTC. It yields the protein CATSRDKTGLQETQYF.

This clonotype was seen more than once but under ten times. This chain connects TRBV29-1 to TRBJ1-2, with a possible D match to TRBD1 (5 bases). This CDR3 has 11 amino acids. The V and J ends lost 6 bases and 7 bases respectively, with 12 bases between them. CDR1 and CDR2 from the germline V gene are SQVTM and ANQGSEA. DNA of the CDR3: TGCAGCGTCCCGATGGGGGGTGGCTACACCTTC. Translated: CSVPMGGGYTF.

The genes are TRBV3-1 and TRBJ1-5; TRBD1 is a possible D gene (6 bases). From germline, CDR1 is LGHDT and CDR2 YNNKEL (reference sequence). Trimming left V 3 bases short and J 0 bases short, with 9 bases between. This CDR3 region has 15 residues. CDR3 protein: CASSHGTNSNQPQHF. CDR3 nucleotides: TGTGCCAGCAGCCACGGGACAAATAGCAATCAGCCCCAGCATTTT. Full variable domain (outside the CDR3, taken from reference TRBV3-1 and TRBJ1-5): DTAVSQTPKYLVTQMGNDKSIKCEQNLGHDTMYWYKQDSKKFLKIMFSYNNKELIINETVPNRFSPKSPDKAHLNLHINSLELGDSAVYFCASSHGTNSNQPQHFGDGTRLSIL.

This clonotype was found many times. This chain connects TRBV7-2 to TRBJ1-1; weak D call: TRBD1 (5 bases). V was clipped by 0 bases and J by 6 bases, with 17 bases between them. The CDR3 contains 16 residues. Germline lookup yields CDR1 SGHTA and CDR2 FQGNSA. The CDR3 spells CASSLALTWEGAEAFF. As DNA, the CDR3 is TGTGCCAGCAGCTTAGCTCTCACGTGGGAAGGGGCTGAAGCTTTCTTT.

This clonotype was recorded many times. Relative to the germline gene, one junction end is altered; a read error may explain this. The rearrangement joins TRBV7-3 to TRBJ2-1, with D possibly TRBD2 on 5 matching bases. This CDR3 is built from 15 residues. Germline lookup yields CDR1 SGHTA and CDR2 FQGTGA. In DNA form, the CDR3 reads TGTGCCAGCAGACCTACTACTAGTTCCTCCAATGAGCAGTTCTTC. Its protein product is CASRPTTSSSNEQFF. Looking up the rest from reference TRBV7-3 and TRBJ2-1 gives the full variable domain: GAGVSQTPSNKVTEKGKYVELRCDPISGHTALYWYRQSLGQGPEFLIYFQGTGAADDSGLPNDRFFAVRPEGSVSTLKIQRTERGDSAVYLCASRPTTSSSNEQFFGPGTRLTVL.

This clonotype appeared a single time. CDR3 region: CASSSPQGNTEAFF. The CDR3 nucleotides are TGTGCCAGCAGTTCACCACAGGGGAATACTGAAGCTTTCTTT. The V gene is TRBV28, the J gene TRBJ1-1, with TRBD1 matching 7 bases. This CDR3 contains 14 residues. Germline CDR1 and CDR2: MDHEN and SYDVKM. Trimming took 4 bases from V and 5 from J; bases not matched to a gene: 7. Combining the CDR3 with reference TRBV28 and TRBJ1-1 gives the whole variable domain DVKVTQSSRYLVKRTGEKVFLECVQDMDHENMFWYRQDPGLGLRLIYFSYDVKMKEKGDIPEGYSVSREKKERFSLILESASTNQTSMYLCASSSPQGNTEAFFGQGTRLTVV.

The V call is TRBV20-1, the J call TRBJ1-6; D is unclear. The germline CDR1 and CDR2 sequences are DFQATT and SNEGSKA (reference sequence). Trimming took off 0 bases at V and 6 bases at J, with 18 bases between the two ends. CDR3 size: 17 residues. The CDR3 nucleotides are TGCAGTGCTAGAGATCAAGTGGACGGCAATGGTAATTCACCCCTCCACTTT. It translates to CSARDQVDGNGNSPLHF.

This clonotype has a count of ten or more. V usage is TRBV7-8 and J usage is TRBJ1-4, with TRBD1 identical over 8 bases. Germline loops: CDR1 SGHVS, CDR2 FQNEAQ. V shed 5 bases, J shed 6 bases, and the junction held 5 bases outside the gene matches. The CDR3 covers 14 residues. The CDR3 bases are TGTGCCAGCAGCCAAACAGGGGGGGATGAAAAACTGTTTTTT. Amino acid sequence: CASSQTGGDEKLFF. Together with reference TRBV7-8 and TRBJ1-4, the CDR3 gives the full variable domain: GAGVSQSPRYKVAKRGQDVALRCDPISGHVSLFWYQQALGQGPEFLTYFQNEAQLDKSGLPSDRFFAERPEGSVSTLKIQRTQQEDSAVYLCASSQTGGDEKLFFGSGTQLSVL.

A remark on this clonotype: A much larger clone lies a single base off, so this may be a read error. In this CDR3 the conserved last residue, phenylalanine or tryptophan, is missing, so a read error is likely. The chain's CDR3 is CASSFGLTPNQPQHY. As DNA, the CDR3 is TGTGCCAGCAGTTTCGGACTCACCCCCAATCAGCCCCAGCATTAT. The chain uses TRBV28 and TRBJ1-5; no reliable D call. The CDR3 contains 15 residues. V was cut by 3 bases and J by 3 bases, with 12 bases left in between. The germline gives CDR1 MDHEN, CDR2 SYDVKM.

This clonotype was picked up many times. The CDR3 is CASRSGESSYNEQFF. CDR3 DNA: TGTGCCAGCAGGTCGGGCGAAAGCTCCTACAATGAGCAGTTCTTC. This sequence joins TRBV7-9 and TRBJ2-1; D remains ambiguous. Germline CDR1 and CDR2: SEHNR and FQNEAQ (reference sequence). V gave up 6 bases and J gave up 0 bases, with 12 bases separating them. This CDR3 comprises 15 residues.

The chain has TRBV11-1 and TRBJ1-2; D is possibly TRBD1 (6 bases). V was clipped by 2 bases and J by 4 bases, with 14 bases between them. The germline gives CDR1 SGHAT, CDR2 FQDESV (reference sequence). The CDR3 runs 15 residues. The CDR3 spells CASSLFGGGSYGYTF. The DNA of the CDR3 is TGTGCCAGCAGCTTATTTGGGGGCGGAAGCTATGGCTACACCTTC. Full variable domain (remainder filled in from reference TRBV11-1 and TRBJ1-2): EAEVAQSPRYKITEKSQAVAFWCDPISGHATLYWYRQILGQGPELLVQFQDESVVDDSQLPKDRFSAERLKGVDSTLKIQPAELGDSAMYLCASSLFGGGSYGYTFGSGTRLTVV.

This rearrangement joins TRBV20-1 to TRBJ1-1, with D perhaps matching TRBD1 (5 bases). The length of the CDR3 is 16 residues. CDR1 is DFQATT and CDR2 is SNEGSKA in the germline V gene (reference sequence). V was shortened by 3 bases and J by 1 base, with 18 bases between the two germline ends. The CDR3 DNA sequence: TGCAGTGCTAGGCCCGATACGTACGGGGGGAACACTGAAGCTTTCTTT. This translates into CSARPDTYGGNTEAFF.

This clonotype was counted once. The genes are TRBV4-1 and TRBJ2-1; 11 bases map to TRBD2. Germline CDR1 MGHRA, CDR2 YSYEKL. The V and J ends lost 4 bases and 9 bases, in that order; junction bases with no gene match: 5. The CDR3 totals 14 residues. CDR3 protein: CASSRSGGAFEQFF. The CDR3 nucleotides are TGCGCCAGCAGCCGTAGCGGGGGGGCCTTTGAGCAGTTCTTC.

In regard to this clonotype: The junction departs from the called germline gene at one end, perhaps through a read error. The V call is TRBV9, the J call TRBJ1-3, with TRBD1 matching 8 bases. Germline V lookup: CDR1 SGDLS, CDR2 YYNGEE. This CDR3 comprises 14 residues. The CDR3 nucleotides are TGTGCCAGCAGCGGACAGGGGCCAGGAAACACCAAATATTTT. Translating gives CASSGQGPGNTKYF.

This sequence joins TRBV3-1 and TRBJ1-5; D perhaps matches TRBD1 (6 bases). This CDR3 contains 16 residues. V was pared by 6 bases and J by 8 bases, with 23 bases between. CDR1 and CDR2 (germline): LGHDT, YNNKEL (reference sequence). For the CDR3, the DNA is TGTGCCAGCAGTTCCGGAGGGGGACCGTCGCGGGAGCCCCAGCATTTT. Protein product: CASSSGGGPSREPQHF.

On this clonotype itself: This may come from a read error, since a much larger clone is one base off. This chain connects TRBV7-3 to TRBJ2-2; 7 bases agree with TRBD2. Germline CDR1 is SGHTA and CDR2 is FQGTGA. The CDR3 runs to 16 residues. The V and J ends lost 6 bases and 2 bases, in that order; junction bases with no gene match: 9. CDR3 nucleotide sequence: TGTGCCAGCAGTAAAGGGAGGGGCCGCAACACCGGGGAGCTGTTTTTT. Translation: CASSKGRGRNTGELFF.

This rearrangement joins TRBV5-1 to TRBJ2-5, with D possibly matching TRBD2 (5 bases). The CDR3 contains 15 residues. The V and J ends lost 6 bases and 3 bases respectively, with 18 bases between them. Per the germline V gene, CDR1 is SGHRS and CDR2 is YFSETQ. The CDR3 sequence: CASINSGSVKETQYF. CDR3 DNA: TGCGCCAGCATCAACTCGGGGTCAGTTAAAGAGACCCAGTACTTC.

This rearrangement joins TRBV4-1 to TRBJ2-7, with 8 bases aligning to TRBD2. After removal of 4 bases from V and 3 bases from J, the junction contained 8 bases not matched to a gene. Germline V lookup: CDR1 MGHRA, CDR2 YSYEKL. CDR3 length: 15 residues. CDR3 sequence (DNA): TGCGCCAGCAGCCCGGGACTAGGAGGGAACTACGAGCAGTACTTC. This codes for CASSPGLGGNYEQYF.

The chain employs TRBV6-1 and TRBJ2-7; 9 bases match TRBD1. With V trimmed by 6 bases and J by 4 bases, 7 bases remained unmatched. Germline CDR1 MNHNS, CDR2 SASEGT. The CDR3 contains 14 residues. The CDR3 nucleotides are TGTGCCAGCAGCCCGGACAGGGGACTGTACGAGCAGTACTTC. Residues: CASSPDRGLYEQYF.

The chain recombines TRBV28 with TRBJ2-3; either TRBD1 or TRBD2 may fit D (5 bases each). This CDR3 comprises 11 residues. Germline loops: CDR1 MDHEN, CDR2 SYDVKM. The V and J ends lost 8 bases and 6 bases respectively, with 9 bases between them. The CDR3 here is CASQEGDTQYF. The CDR3 region has the DNA TGTGCCAGCCAAGAGGGGGATACGCAGTATTTT.